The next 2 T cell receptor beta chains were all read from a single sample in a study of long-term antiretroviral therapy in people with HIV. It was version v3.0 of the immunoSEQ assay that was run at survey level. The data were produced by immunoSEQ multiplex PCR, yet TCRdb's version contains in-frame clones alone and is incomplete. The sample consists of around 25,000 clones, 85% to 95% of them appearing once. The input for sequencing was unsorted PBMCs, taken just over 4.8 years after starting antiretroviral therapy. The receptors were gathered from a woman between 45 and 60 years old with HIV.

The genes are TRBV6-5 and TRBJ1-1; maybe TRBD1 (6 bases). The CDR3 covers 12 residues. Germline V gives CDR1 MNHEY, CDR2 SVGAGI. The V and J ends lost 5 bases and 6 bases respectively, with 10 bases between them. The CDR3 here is CASSQGSAEAFF. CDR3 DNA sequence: TGTGCCAGCAGTCAGGGGAGCGCTGAAGCTTTCTTT.

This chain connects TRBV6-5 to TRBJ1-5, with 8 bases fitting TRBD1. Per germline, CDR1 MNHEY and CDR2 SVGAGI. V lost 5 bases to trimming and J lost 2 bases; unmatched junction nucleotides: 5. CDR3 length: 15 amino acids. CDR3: CASSRDRGGNQPQHF. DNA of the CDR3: TGTGCCAGCAGTCGTGACAGGGGCGGCAATCAGCCCCAGCATTTT.